The source of this T cell receptor (beta chain) is a study of vaccination effects on CD4 cells after COVID-19. Study-level background: Viral peptide pool expansion of antigen-specific CD4+ T cells preceded sequencing in the ViraFEST assay. A density of approximately 2 million PBMC per well was used; these cells were cultured with approximately 9.3 IU/ml IL-2 and approximately 10 ug/ml peptides. Following the second dose by a median of 72 days, the post-vaccine samples were obtained.

Comments on this clone: The antigen is unknown.

Sequencing was performed with immunoSEQ multiplex PCR; in TCRdb, only in-frame clones are kept and a portion is missing. The profile covers 50,000 to 70,000 clones, with approximately 79% appearing a single time and about 2.5% taken by the ten largest. The CDR3 has 17 residues. The J segment lost 4 bases and the V segment lost 2 bases, leaving 6 bases of the junction unmatched. The germline V gene encodes CDR1 SGDLS and CDR2 YYNGEE. Culture proceeded for more than 8 days, and CD4+ T cells were then isolated. It was two doses of either the BNT162b2 or mRNA-1273 vaccine that participants received. This TCR derives from a human donor who received a COVID-19 vaccine. The chain couples TRBV9 to TRBJ2-3, with 14 bases lining up with TRBD2. Sequenced here: CD4+ T cells from PBMCs cultured without peptide, sampled after COVID-19 vaccination. The CDR3 DNA reads TGTGCCAGCAGCGTTAGACTAGCGGGGGGGCTATCAGATACGCAGTATTTT. Translated, it gives CASSVRLAGGLSDTQYF. Full variable domain (rest looked up from reference TRBV9 and TRBJ2-3): DSGVTQTPKHLITATGQRVTLRCSPRSGDLSVYWYQQSLDQGLQFLIQYYNGEERAKGNILERFSAQQFPDLHSELNLSSLELGDSALYFCASSVRLAGGLSDTQYFGPGTRLTVL.